These 25 T cell receptor beta chains were sequenced from one sample in a study of T cells in Graves' hyperthyroidism and ophthalmopathy (dated by TCRdb to the late 2010s). Receptors were amplified or captured by multiplex PCR. For sequencing, an Illumina HiSeq 2000 was employed. TCR beta CDR3 regions were amplified from RNA transcripts. The TCR CDR3 was subjected to a first round of RT-PCR using the HTBI primer set and the Qiagen OneStep RT-PCR kit. TCRdb handled the public reads itself, with Q25 trimming in fastp and clone calling in MiXCR, and kept productive beta chains. Each CDR3 protein gets just one entry, which takes the most common genes and DNA from the rows behind it. The sample contains around 380,000 distinct CDR3 sequences, roughly 13% of them found a single time. The top ten clonotypes cover about a fifth of the sample. The sample comprised blood. The receptors derive from a man aged 25-45 years with Graves' hyperthyroidism that later progressed to Graves' ophthalmopathy.

This clonotype turned up a few times. The chain joins TRBV6-1 to TRBJ2-6, with D perhaps TRBD2 (5 bases). The CDR3 totals 17 residues. The V gene lost 2 bases and the J gene lost 0 bases, with 11 bases spanning the gap. From germline, CDR1 is MNHNS and CDR2 SASEGT. CDR3 loop: CASSEPRTSSGANVLTF. CDR3 sequence (DNA): TGTGCCAGCAGTGAACCCCGTACTAGCTCTGGGGCCAACGTCCTGACTTTC.

This clonotype was recorded a few times. The rearrangement links TRBV28 to TRBJ2-3; no clear D. The CDR3 is 13 amino acids. The germline V and J ends were trimmed by 4 bases and 3 bases, with 8 bases remaining between them. Germline CDR1 MDHEN, CDR2 SYDVKM. CDR3 DNA: TGTGCCAGCAGTTCTCAGTTAACAGATACGCAGTATTTT. It yields the protein CASSSQLTDTQYF.

This clonotype was counted at least ten times. V and J are TRBV7-9 and TRBJ2-7; no definite D call. The CDR3 has 13 residues. Trimming took 3 bases from V and 1 from J, leaving 7 bases between them. The germline CDR1 and CDR2 sequences are SEHNR and FQNEAQ (reference sequence). CDR3 amino acids: CASSLYGSYEQYF. In DNA form, the CDR3 reads TGTGCCAGCAGCTTGTACGGTTCCTACGAGCAGTACTTC.

This clonotype has only a few counts. The junction shows a germline mismatch at one end, possibly a read error. The J gene is TRBJ2-5, the V gene TRBV12-3 or TRBV12-4; 7 nucleotides align to TRBD2. The CDR3 covers 14 residues. The CDR3 DNA sequence: TGTGCCAGCAGTAAAGCGGGATTCCAAAAGACCCAGTACTTC. It specifies CASSKAGFQKTQYF.

This chain links TRBV6-1 with TRBJ2-2; D unresolved. The V and J ends lost 7 bases and 4 bases respectively, with 7 bases between them. Germline V gene lookup returns CDR1 MNHNS and CDR2 SASEGT. The CDR3 totals 12 residues. CDR3 coding DNA: TGTGCCAGCAAGTCTTTCACCGGGGAGCTGTTTTTT. Its protein is CASKSFTGELFF.

The gene calls are TRBV20-1 and TRBJ2-7, with TRBD2 identical over 11 bases. With 3 bases clipped from V and 3 bases from J, the junction kept 10 bases outside the gene matches. The CDR3 extends over 16 amino acids. Germline V gene data show CDR1 as DFQATT and CDR2 as SNEGSKA (reference sequence). In nucleotides, the CDR3 is TGCAGTGCTAGGTGGACTAGCGGGTCCGTGGGCTACGAGCAGTACTTC. Translating gives CSARWTSGSVGYEQYF.

The chain has TRBV24-1 and TRBJ2-7; D call uncertain. The CDR3 loop spans 11 amino acids. Trimming shortened V by 3 bases and J by 3 bases, and 2 bases separated the two germline ends. The germline CDR1 and CDR2 sequences are KGHDR and SFDVKD. DNA for the CDR3: TGTGCCACCAGTGATGGCTACGAGCAGTACTTC. This translates into CATSDGYEQYF.

This clonotype showed up many times. This chain connects TRBV12-3 or TRBV12-4 to TRBJ1-5; D is perhaps TRBD1 (6 bases). The CDR3 contains 14 residues. Trimming removed 6 bases at V and 4 bases at J, with 13 bases between. The CDR3 is CASRRRTGNQPQHF. In DNA, the CDR3 is TGTGCCAGCAGACGCCGAACAGGGAATCAGCCCCAGCATTTT.

The CDR3 sequence: CASSPGQGVEKLFF. CDR3 nucleotides: TGTGCCAGCAGTCCGGGACAGGGGGTTGAAAAACTGTTTTTT. J is TRBJ1-4 and V is TRBV28; 11 bases fit TRBD1. V lost 5 bases to trimming and J lost 7 bases; unmatched junction nucleotides: 3. The CDR3 covers 14 residues. Germline CDR1 and CDR2: MDHEN and SYDVKM.

This clonotype was found a few times. This chain joins TRBV11-3 and TRBJ2-1, with 9 positions matching TRBD1. CDR1 and CDR2 (germline): SGHNT, YENEEA. The CDR3 sequence is 15 residues long. The J segment lost 8 bases and the V segment lost 4 bases, leaving 9 bases of the junction unmatched. The CDR3 DNA follows: TGTGCCAGCAGCTCGGGACAGGGAAGACTACATGAGCAGTTCTTC. Residues: CASSSGQGRLHEQFF. The full variable domain, with the rest looked up from reference TRBV11-3 and TRBJ2-1, is EAGVVQSPRYKIIEKKQPVAFWCNPISGHNTLYWYLQNLGQGPELLIRYENEEAVDDSQLPKDRFSAERLKGVDSTLKIQPAELGDSAVYLCASSSGQGRLHEQFFGPGTRLTVL.

At least ten counts were recorded for this clonotype. The junction differs from germline at one of its ends, possibly a read error. The CDR3 sequence: CASREDRHTEAFF. The CDR3 DNA reads TGTGCCAGCAGAGAAGACAGACACACTGAAGCTTTCTTT. V is TRBV2 and J is TRBJ1-1, with a tentative D call TRBD1 (5 bases). The CDR3 is 13 amino acids. The V gene's germline CDR1 is SNHLY and CDR2 FYNNEI.

This clonotype was seen a few times. This chain uses TRBV5-6 with TRBJ2-1, with TRBD2 identical over 9 bases. Germline V CDR1 and CDR2: SGHDT, YYEEEE. There are 16 residues in the CDR3. V gave up 4 bases and J gave up 9 bases; unmatched junction bases: 14. CDR3 in DNA: TGTGCCAGCAGCGCGGAGCTGCAGCGGGGGGTCAGTGAGCAGTTCTTC. This codes for CASSAELQRGVSEQFF.

V and J are TRBV20-1 and TRBJ2-4, with 10 bases that match TRBD1. Losses at the gene ends were 3 bases for V and 1 base for J; bases not matched to a gene: 6. CDR3 length: 16 amino acids. Germline V gene lookup returns CDR1 DFQATT and CDR2 SNEGSKA (reference sequence). This chain's CDR3 is CSASFGTGVAKNIQYF. DNA for the CDR3: TGCAGTGCTAGCTTCGGGACAGGGGTTGCCAAAAACATTCAGTACTTC.

The chain joins TRBV11-3 to TRBJ2-7; 7 bases line up with TRBD2. The J segment lost 0 bases and the V segment lost 3 bases, leaving 11 bases of the junction unmatched. The length of the CDR3 is 17 residues. Germline V gene data show CDR1 as SGHNT and CDR2 as YENEEA. CDR3 sequence (DNA): TGTGCCAGCAGCTTTACAAAAAGCGGGGCGAGCTCCTACGAGCAGTACTTC. Its protein product is CASSFTKSGASSYEQYF.

This clonotype was observed at least ten times. The chain is built from TRBV5-1 and TRBJ1-1; D call uncertain. The CDR3 is 13 residues long. The germline gives CDR1 SGHRS, CDR2 YFSETQ. V was pared by 0 bases and J by 5 bases, with 8 bases between. The CDR3 loop is CASSLDLPTEAFF. The CDR3 coding sequence is TGCGCCAGCAGCTTGGACCTTCCGACTGAAGCTTTCTTT.

This clonotype appeared a single time. The gene calls are TRBV6-2 or TRBV6-3 and TRBJ2-5; 9 nucleotides match TRBD1. Trimming took 6 bases from V and 5 from J; bases not matched to a gene: 4. The length of the CDR3 is 13 residues. The V gene's germline CDR1 is MNHEY and CDR2 SVGEGT. Written as DNA, the CDR3 is TGTGCCAGCAGGTACAGGGGGCTGGAGACCCAGTACTTC. As protein: CASRYRGLETQYF.

Notes on this clonotype: The junction and the germline gene differ at one end; a read error may be behind it. In nucleotides, the CDR3 is TGTGCCAACAGTTCGGTACCGGGACTAGCTACGACCCACGAGCAGTACTTC. This encodes CANSSVPGLATTHEQYF. The chain couples TRBV27 to TRBJ2-7; 9 nucleotides match TRBD2. Germline CDR1 MNHEY, CDR2 SMNVEV (reference sequence). The CDR3 totals 17 residues.

The table lists this clonotype with many counts. The chain employs TRBV7-9 and TRBJ2-7; 7 bases fit TRBD1. CDR1 and CDR2 (germline): SEHNR, FQNEAQ (reference sequence). V shed 1 base, J shed 3 bases, and the junction held 6 bases outside the gene matches. The CDR3 totals 15 residues. The CDR3 DNA is TGTGCCAGCAGCTTAGAGGGGGCACAGGGCTACGAGCAGTACTTC. Amino acids: CASSLEGAQGYEQYF.

This chain joins TRBV4-1 and TRBJ1-1; D not certain. Germline CDR1 and CDR2: MGHRA and YSYEKL. Trimming stripped 1 base from V and 5 bases from J, with 8 bases between. The CDR3 spans 13 residues. The CDR3 DNA reads as TGCGCCAGCAGCCAAGGAGGGAGGACTGAAGCTTTCTTT. Its translation: CASSQGGRTEAFF.

The chain has TRBV4-1 and TRBJ1-2; D is perhaps TRBD1 (6 bases). The CDR3 loop spans 16 amino acids. Trimming removed 6 bases from V and 7 bases from J, with 24 bases in between. Germline CDR1 is MGHRA and CDR2 is YSYEKL. CDR3: CASSPRFSQGSGGYTF. The CDR3 region has the DNA TGCGCCAGCAGTCCAAGATTCTCACAGGGTTCTGGTGGCTACACCTTC.

In this sample, this clonotype turned up once. The chain is built from TRBV28 and TRBJ1-5; no definite D call. V lost 6 bases and J lost 9, with 9 bases in between. CDR1 MDHEN and CDR2 SYDVKM come from the germline V gene. The CDR3 totals 11 residues. The CDR3 coding sequence is TGTGCCAGCAGAAGCCTTGGGCCCCAGCATTTT. This translates into CASRSLGPQHF.

This clonotype came up many times. The chain joins TRBV6-5 to TRBJ1-1, with D tentatively TRBD1 (5 bases). The V end was cut by 1 base, the J end by 4 bases, with 10 bases between. The germline CDR1 and CDR2 sequences are MNHEY and SVGAGI. There are 14 residues in the CDR3. CDR3: CASSYFFRATEAFF. DNA for the CDR3: TGTGCCAGCAGTTACTTCTTCAGGGCCACTGAAGCTTTCTTT.

This clonotype was counted many times. The chain uses TRBV5-5 and TRBJ2-7; D is undetermined. V lost 4 bases, J lost 0 bases, and 5 bases lay in between. Germline V gene sequence: CDR1 SGHKS, CDR2 YYEKEE (reference sequence). The CDR3 length is 12 residues. The CDR3, as DNA: TGTGCCAGCAGCCGACCCTCCTACGAGCAGTACTTC. Translation: CASSRPSYEQYF.

This clonotype was counted between two and nine times. The chain employs TRBV9 and TRBJ2-1, with TRBD1 matching 7 bases. After removal of 4 bases from V and 9 bases from J, the junction contained 10 bases not matched to a gene. Per germline, CDR1 SGDLS and CDR2 YYNGEE. CDR3 length: 14 amino acids. In DNA form, the CDR3 reads TGTGCCAGCAGCCCCCAGCCGGGACAGTCTGAGCAGTTCTTC. As protein: CASSPQPGQSEQFF.

V is TRBV30 and J is TRBJ1-6, with a weak D call TRBD1 (6 bases). This CDR3 region has 16 residues. Germline values: CDR1 GTSNPN, CDR2 SVGIG (reference sequence). The germline V and J ends were trimmed by 2 bases and 8 bases, with 19 bases remaining between them. The DNA for the CDR3 is TGTGCCTGGAGTCCAACAGGGAAAGGTTCACATTCACCCCTCCACTTT. This gives the protein CAWSPTGKGSHSPLHF.